The 14 T cell receptor beta chains given below trace back to one sample, sequenced in a study of cytomegalovirus exposure and HLA in healthy donors. Use of 60 Vbeta and 13 Jbeta primers characterized the PCR. This table comes from immunoSEQ multiplex PCR, and its TCRdb copy is limited to in-frame clones, with some not included. The sample gives roughly 100,000 clones, over 9% of which show up once; 5.8% is in the top ten. Sequencing was carried out using PBMCs. The receptors derive from a man aged 40-50 years in good health and CMV-seropositive.

This clone occurred a few times. The V and J genes are TRBV27 and TRBJ2-7; 11 nucleotides align to TRBD2. Trimming cost V 6 bases and J 7 bases; bases outside gene matches: 11. The germline gives CDR1 MNHEY, CDR2 SMNVEV (reference sequence). There are 15 residues in the CDR3. DNA of the CDR3: TGTGCCAGCAGCCAACTAGCGGGAGCCCCGGGGGAGCAGTACTTC. Residues: CASSQLAGAPGEQYF.

This clone turned up a few times. The chain combines TRBV19 with TRBJ2-2; a weak D match, TRBD2 (6 bases). Germline CDR1 LNHDA, CDR2 SQIVND (reference sequence). The CDR3 totals 14 residues. V gave up 10 bases and J gave up 5 bases, with 17 bases separating them. CDR3 in amino acids: CATRGIDYTGELFF. The CDR3 nucleotides are TGTGCCACACGGGGGATTGATTATACCGGGGAGCTGTTTTTT.

The rearrangement links TRBV28 to TRBJ2-7; 9 bases map to TRBD1. The CDR3 extends over 15 amino acids. CDR1 is MDHEN, CDR2 SYDVKM, per germline. V lost 5 bases to trimming and J lost 3 bases; unmatched junction nucleotides: 8. The CDR3 DNA sequence: TGTGCCAGCAGTCCTTGGACAGGGGCTTACTACGAGCAGTACTTC. It encodes CASSPWTGAYYEQYF.

This clone came up a few times. This sequence joins TRBV13 and TRBJ2-1; 13 nucleotides align to TRBD2. The CDR3 totals 14 residues. The trim removed 7 bases at V and 10 bases at J, leaving 7 bases unmatched. Germline V gene sequence: CDR1 PRHDT, CDR2 FYEKMQ (reference sequence). Here the CDR3 DNA reads TGTGCCAGCACGCCGGGACTAGCGGGACGGGAGCAGTTCTTC. Encoded protein: CASTPGLAGREQFF.

The chain recombines TRBV4-1 with TRBJ2-7; 10 bases are shared with TRBD2. The CDR3 contains 15 residues. Germline loops: CDR1 MGHRA, CDR2 YSYEKL. The J segment lost 3 bases and the V segment lost 8 bases, leaving 10 bases of the junction unmatched. The CDR3 region is CASGRGLAGVYEQYF. The DNA for the CDR3 is TGCGCCAGCGGCCGTGGGCTAGCGGGGGTCTACGAGCAGTACTTC.

This clone occurred a few times. This sequence joins TRBV6-5 and TRBJ2-3; tentatively, D is TRBD1 (6 bases). CDR1 is MNHEY and CDR2 is SVGAGI in the germline V gene. Trimming stripped 2 bases from V and 2 bases from J, with 8 bases between. The CDR3 is 14 amino acids. This chain's CDR3 is CASSYNRDTDTQYF. In DNA form, the CDR3 reads TGTGCCAGCAGTTACAACAGGGACACAGATACGCAGTATTTT.

In this sample, this clone turned up a few times. V gene TRBV6-5 combines with J gene TRBJ1-5; 9 bases match TRBD1. This CDR3 has 15 residues. CDR1 and CDR2 from the germline V gene are MNHEY and SVGAGI. Germline trimming cut 6 bases from V and 4 bases from J; bases unmatched to any gene: 7. The CDR3 sequence is CASRAQGAENQPQHF. CDR3 nucleotides: TGTGCCAGCAGAGCACAGGGGGCGGAAAATCAGCCCCAGCATTTT.

As for this clone: One junction end disagrees with the germline gene, perhaps due to a read error. The chain employs TRBV4-2 and TRBJ1-4, with D unresolved. The germline CDR1 and CDR2 sequences are LGHNA and YNFKEQ. The CDR3 covers 14 residues. The CDR3, as DNA: TGTGCCAGCAGACAAGTTGGGCCCGCTGAAAAACTGTTTTTT. Translated, it gives CASRQVGPAEKLFF.

This clone was detected only a few times. This chain links TRBV5-1 with TRBJ2-7; 7 positions match TRBD1. J gave up 2 bases and V 7 bases, and 9 bases lay outside the gene matches. The germline V gene has CDR1 SGHRS and CDR2 YFSETQ. The CDR3 contains 14 residues. Here the CDR3 DNA reads TGCGCCAGCCGTGAGGGACAGTCAACCTACGAGCAGTACTTC. Its protein is CASREGQSTYEQYF.

V gene TRBV28 combines with J gene TRBJ1-4, with D unclear. CDR1 and CDR2 (germline): MDHEN, SYDVKM. CDR3 length: 14 amino acids. Trimming removed 7 bases at V and 8 bases at J, with 17 bases between. Written as DNA, the CDR3 is TGTGCCAGCAAGAGGGTCTCGTTCGAAGAAAAACTGTTTTTT. Amino acid sequence: CASKRVSFEEKLFF.

This clone was picked up a small number of times. The chain recombines TRBV13 with TRBJ2-7; D is undetermined. Deletions cut 3 bases from V and 0 bases from J, with 12 bases between. The CDR3 runs to 15 residues. CDR1 and CDR2 (germline): PRHDT, FYEKMQ (reference sequence). The DNA for the CDR3 is TGTGCCAGCAGCTTTGGCGGTTTTAGCTCCTACGAGCAGTACTTC. Residues: CASSFGGFSSYEQYF. The full variable domain, rest sourced from reference TRBV13 and TRBJ2-7, is AAGVIQSPRHLIKEKRETATLKCYPIPRHDTVYWYQQGPGQDPQFLISFYEKMQSDKGSIPDRFSAQQFSDYHSELNMSSLELGDSALYFCASSFGGFSSYEQYFGPGTRLTVT.

The chain carries TRBV6-5 and TRBJ2-7; 7 nucleotides line up with TRBD1. Germline loops: CDR1 MNHEY, CDR2 SVGAGI. There are 14 residues in the CDR3. With 0 bases clipped from V and 4 bases from J, the junction kept 3 bases outside the gene matches. The CDR3 region is CASSYSRQGYEQYF. The CDR3 DNA reads TGTGCCAGCAGTTACTCCAGACAGGGTTACGAGCAGTACTTC.

The chain has TRBV19 and TRBJ2-2, with D possibly being TRBD2 (6 bases). The V end was cut by 6 bases, the J end by 3 bases, with 11 bases between. CDR1 LNHDA and CDR2 SQIVND come from the germline V gene (reference sequence). CDR3 length: 14 amino acids. The CDR3 region has the DNA TGTGCCAGTAGCCGCACGGGAGACACCGGGGAGCTGTTTTTT. Translation gives CASSRTGDTGELFF. Based on the CDR3 plus reference TRBV19 and TRBJ2-2, the full variable domain is DGGITQSPKYLFRKEGQNVTLSCEQNLNHDAMYWYRQDPGQGLRLIYYSQIVNDFQKGDIAEGYSVSREKKESFPLTVTSAQKNPTAFYLCASSRTGDTGELFFGEGSRLTVL.

This clone was detected only a few times. CDR3 nucleotide sequence: TGTGCCAGCAGCGGGGCCGGGACTAGCGCATCCACAGATACGCAGTATTTT. Amino acids: CASSGAGTSASTDTQYF. The chain carries TRBV7-9 and TRBJ2-3; TRBD2 matches 10 bases. Germline V gene lookup returns CDR1 SEHNR and CDR2 FQNEAQ (reference sequence). The V segment lost 5 bases and the J segment 2 bases; nucleotides outside the gene matches: 10. CDR3 length equals 17 residues.